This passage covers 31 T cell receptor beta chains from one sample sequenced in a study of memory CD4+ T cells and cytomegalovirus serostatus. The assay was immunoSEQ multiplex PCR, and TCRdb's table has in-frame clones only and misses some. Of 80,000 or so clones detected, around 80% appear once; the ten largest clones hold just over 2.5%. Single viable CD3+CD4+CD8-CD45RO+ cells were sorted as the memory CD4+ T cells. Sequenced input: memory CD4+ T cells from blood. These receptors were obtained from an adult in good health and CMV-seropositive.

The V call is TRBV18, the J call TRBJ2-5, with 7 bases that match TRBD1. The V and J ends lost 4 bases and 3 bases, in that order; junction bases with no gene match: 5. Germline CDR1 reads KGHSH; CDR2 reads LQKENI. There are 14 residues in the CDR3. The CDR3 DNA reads TGTGCCAGCTCACGTGACAGGGTTAAAGAGACCCAGTACTTC. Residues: CASSRDRVKETQYF.

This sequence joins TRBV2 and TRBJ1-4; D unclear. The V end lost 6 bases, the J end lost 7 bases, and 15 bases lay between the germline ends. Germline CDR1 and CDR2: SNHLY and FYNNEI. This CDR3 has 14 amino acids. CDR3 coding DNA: TGTGCCAGCAGCGGAGATGGAAGGGCTGAAAAACTGTTTTTT. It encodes CASSGDGRAEKLFF.

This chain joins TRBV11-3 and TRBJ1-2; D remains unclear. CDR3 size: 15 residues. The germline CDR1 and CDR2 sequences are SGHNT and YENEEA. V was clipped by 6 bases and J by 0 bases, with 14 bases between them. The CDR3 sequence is CASSSSGAANYGYTF. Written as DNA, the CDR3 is TGTGCCAGCAGTTCTAGCGGCGCTGCTAACTATGGCTACACCTTC.

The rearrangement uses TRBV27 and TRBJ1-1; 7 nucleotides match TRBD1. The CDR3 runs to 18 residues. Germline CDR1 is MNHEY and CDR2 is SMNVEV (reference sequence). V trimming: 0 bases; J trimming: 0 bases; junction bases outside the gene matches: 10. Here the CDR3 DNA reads TGTGCCAGCAGTTTATCGATTAGCCAGGGACAGTTGAACACTGAAGCTTTCTTT. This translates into CASSLSISQGQLNTEAFF.

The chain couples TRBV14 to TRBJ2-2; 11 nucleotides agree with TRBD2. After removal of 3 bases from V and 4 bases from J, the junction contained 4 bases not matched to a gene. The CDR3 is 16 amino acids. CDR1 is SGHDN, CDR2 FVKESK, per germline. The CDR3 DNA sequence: TGTGCCAGCAGCCAGGAACTAGCGGGAGTCACCGGGGAGCTGTTTTTT. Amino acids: CASSQELAGVTGELFF.

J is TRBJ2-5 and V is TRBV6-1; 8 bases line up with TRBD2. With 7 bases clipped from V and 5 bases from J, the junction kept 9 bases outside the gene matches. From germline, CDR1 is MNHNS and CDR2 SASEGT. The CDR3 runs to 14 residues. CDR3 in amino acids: CASTGTGGRETQYF. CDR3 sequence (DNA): TGTGCCAGCACCGGAACTGGCGGGAGGGAGACCCAGTACTTC.

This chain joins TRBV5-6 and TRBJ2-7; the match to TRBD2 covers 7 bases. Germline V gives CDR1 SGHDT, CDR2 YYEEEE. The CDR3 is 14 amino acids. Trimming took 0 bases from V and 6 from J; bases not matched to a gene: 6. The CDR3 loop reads CASSLAGLDREQYF. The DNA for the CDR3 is TGTGCCAGCAGCTTGGCCGGACTAGATCGCGAGCAGTACTTC.

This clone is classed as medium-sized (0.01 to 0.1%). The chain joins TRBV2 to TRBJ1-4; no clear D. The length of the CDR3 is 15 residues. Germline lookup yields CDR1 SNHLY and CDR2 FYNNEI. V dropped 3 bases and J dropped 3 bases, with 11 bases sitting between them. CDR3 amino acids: CASSDPGSSNEKLFF. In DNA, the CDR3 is TGTGCCAGCAGTGACCCCGGGTCATCTAATGAAAAACTGTTTTTT.

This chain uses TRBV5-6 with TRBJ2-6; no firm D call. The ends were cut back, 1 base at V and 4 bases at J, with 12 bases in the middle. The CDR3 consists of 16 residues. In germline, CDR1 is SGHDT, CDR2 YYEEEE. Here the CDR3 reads CASSLLQFTGANVLTF. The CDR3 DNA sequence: TGTGCCAGCAGCTTGTTGCAGTTTACCGGGGCCAACGTCCTGACTTTC.

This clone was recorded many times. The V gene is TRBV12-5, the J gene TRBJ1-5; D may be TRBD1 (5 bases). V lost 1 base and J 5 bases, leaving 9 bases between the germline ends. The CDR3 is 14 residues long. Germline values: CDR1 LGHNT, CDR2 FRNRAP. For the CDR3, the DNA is TGTGCTAGTGGTTTGGGCAGGGCCCATCAGCCCCAGCATTTT. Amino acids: CASGLGRAHQPQHF.

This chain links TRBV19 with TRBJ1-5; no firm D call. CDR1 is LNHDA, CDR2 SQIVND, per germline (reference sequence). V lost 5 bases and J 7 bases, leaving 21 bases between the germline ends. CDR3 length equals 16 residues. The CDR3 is CASSVLNRAASQPQHF. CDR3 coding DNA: TGTGCCAGTAGTGTCTTAAACCGGGCGGCATCACAGCCCCAGCATTTT.

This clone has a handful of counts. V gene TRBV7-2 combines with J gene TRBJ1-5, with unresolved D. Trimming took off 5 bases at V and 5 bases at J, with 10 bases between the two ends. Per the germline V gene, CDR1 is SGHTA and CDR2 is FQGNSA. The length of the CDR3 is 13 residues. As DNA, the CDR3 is TGTGCCAGCAGCCCACGTCGGGATCAGCCCCAGCATTTT. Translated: CASSPRRDQPQHF.

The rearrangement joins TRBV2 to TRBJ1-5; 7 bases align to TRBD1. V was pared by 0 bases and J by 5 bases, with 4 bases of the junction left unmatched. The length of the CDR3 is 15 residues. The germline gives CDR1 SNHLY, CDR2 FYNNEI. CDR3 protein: CASSEAGQSYQPQHF. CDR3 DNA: TGTGCCAGCAGTGAAGCGGGACAGAGCTATCAGCCCCAGCATTTT.

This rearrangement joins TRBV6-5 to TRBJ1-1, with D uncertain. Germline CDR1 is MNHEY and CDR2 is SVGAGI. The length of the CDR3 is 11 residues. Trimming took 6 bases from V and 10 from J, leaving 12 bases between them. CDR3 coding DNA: TGTGCCAGCAGCAACGGGCCCGTAGCTTTCTTT. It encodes CASSNGPVAFF.

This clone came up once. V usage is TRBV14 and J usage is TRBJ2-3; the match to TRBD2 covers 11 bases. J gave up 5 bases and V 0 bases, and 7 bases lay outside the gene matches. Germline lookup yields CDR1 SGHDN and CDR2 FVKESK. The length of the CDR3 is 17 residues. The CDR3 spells CASSQEAGLAEGDTQYF. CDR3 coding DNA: TGTGCCAGCAGCCAAGAAGCGGGACTAGCGGAAGGAGATACGCAGTATTTT.

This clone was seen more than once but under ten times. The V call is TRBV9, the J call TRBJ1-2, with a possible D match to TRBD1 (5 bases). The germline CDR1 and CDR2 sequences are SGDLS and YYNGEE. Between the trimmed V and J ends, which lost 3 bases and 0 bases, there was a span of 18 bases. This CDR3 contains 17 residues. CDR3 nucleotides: TGTGCCAGCAGCGGCCGGGACCCAACACTCACTAACTATGGCTACACCTTC. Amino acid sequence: CASSGRDPTLTNYGYTF.

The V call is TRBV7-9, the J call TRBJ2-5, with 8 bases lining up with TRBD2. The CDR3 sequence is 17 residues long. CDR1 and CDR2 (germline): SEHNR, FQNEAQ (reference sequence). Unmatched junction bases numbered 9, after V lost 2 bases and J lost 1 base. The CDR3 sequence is CASSLSRGLAIQETQYF. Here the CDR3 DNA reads TGTGCCAGCAGCTTATCCCGAGGACTAGCTATCCAAGAGACCCAGTACTTC.

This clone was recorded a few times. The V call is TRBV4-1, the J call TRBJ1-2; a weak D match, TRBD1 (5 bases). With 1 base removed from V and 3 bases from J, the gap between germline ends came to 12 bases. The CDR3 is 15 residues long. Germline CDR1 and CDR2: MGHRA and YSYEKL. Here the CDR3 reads CASSQVVAGHYGYTF. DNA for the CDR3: TGCGCCAGCAGCCAAGTCGTGGCGGGACACTATGGCTACACCTTC.

Here the CDR3 reads CASTVGGTGELFF. The DNA of the CDR3 is TGTGCCAGCACCGTCGGGGGAACCGGGGAGCTGTTTTTT. This chain connects TRBV27 to TRBJ2-2, with D maybe TRBD2 (6 bases). The CDR3 loop spans 13 amino acids. Germline loops: CDR1 MNHEY, CDR2 SMNVEV (reference sequence). V lost 7 bases to trimming and J lost 5 bases, with 11 bases between them.

CDR3 sequence reads: CASSLFVKSVEGGAFYGQPQHF. The DNA of the CDR3 is TGTGCCAGCAGTTTATTCGTGAAGTCTGTGGAGGGAGGCGCTTTTTATGGTCAGCCCCAGCATTTT. The V gene is TRBV28, the J gene TRBJ1-5; D is uncertain. V shed 1 base and J shed 6 bases, with 34 bases lying between them. The length of the CDR3 is 22 residues. Germline CDR1 reads MDHEN; CDR2 reads SYDVKM.

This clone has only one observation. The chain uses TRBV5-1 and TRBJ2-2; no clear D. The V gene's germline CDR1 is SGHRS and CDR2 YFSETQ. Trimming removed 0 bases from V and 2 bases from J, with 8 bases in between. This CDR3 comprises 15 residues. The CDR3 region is CASSLGGKNTGELFF. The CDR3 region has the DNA TGCGCCAGCAGCTTGGGCGGAAAAAACACCGGGGAGCTGTTTTTT.

The CDR3 sequence is CASSDRDRGFSEAFF. The CDR3 DNA sequence: TGTGCCAGCAGCGACCGGGACAGGGGGTTCTCTGAAGCTTTCTTT. This chain connects TRBV5-5 to TRBJ1-1, with 11 nucleotides matching TRBD1. CDR1 SGHKS and CDR2 YYEKEE come from the germline V gene (reference sequence). This CDR3 spans 15 amino acids. The junction had 8 bases not matched to a gene; V was cut back by 4 bases and J by 6 bases. Drawing the rest from reference TRBV5-5 and TRBJ1-1, the complete variable domain is DAGVTQSPTHLIKTRGQQVTLRCSPISGHKSVSWYQQVLGQGPQFIFQYYEKEERGRGNFPDRFSARQFPNYSSELNVNALLLGDSALYLCASSDRDRGFSEAFFGQGTRLTVV.

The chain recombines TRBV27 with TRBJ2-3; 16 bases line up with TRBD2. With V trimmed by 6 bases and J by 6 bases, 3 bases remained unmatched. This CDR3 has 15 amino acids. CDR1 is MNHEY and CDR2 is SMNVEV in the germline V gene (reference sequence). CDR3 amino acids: CASRGLAGGEDTQYF. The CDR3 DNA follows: TGTGCCAGCAGGGGACTAGCGGGGGGGGAGGATACGCAGTATTTT.

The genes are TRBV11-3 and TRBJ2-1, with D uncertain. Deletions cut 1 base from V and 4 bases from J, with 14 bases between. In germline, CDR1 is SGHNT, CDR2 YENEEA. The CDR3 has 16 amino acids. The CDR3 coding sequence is TGTGCCAGCAGCTTAGGGGGAATCGGCGGATACAATGAGCAGTTCTTC. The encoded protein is CASSLGGIGGYNEQFF.

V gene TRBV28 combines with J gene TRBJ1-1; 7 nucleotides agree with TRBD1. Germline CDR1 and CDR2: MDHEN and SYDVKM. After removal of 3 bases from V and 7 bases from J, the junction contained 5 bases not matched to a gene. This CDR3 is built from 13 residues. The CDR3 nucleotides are TGTGCCAGCAGTTTTCCCCAGGGGGGTGAAGCTTTCTTT. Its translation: CASSFPQGGEAFF.

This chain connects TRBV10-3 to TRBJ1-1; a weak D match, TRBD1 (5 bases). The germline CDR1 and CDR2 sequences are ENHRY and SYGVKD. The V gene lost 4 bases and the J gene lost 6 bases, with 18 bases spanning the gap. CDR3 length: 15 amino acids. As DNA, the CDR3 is TGTGCCATCAGTGCTTACCTCGGGGGGTCGGCTGAAGCTTTCTTT. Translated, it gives CAISAYLGGSAEAFF.

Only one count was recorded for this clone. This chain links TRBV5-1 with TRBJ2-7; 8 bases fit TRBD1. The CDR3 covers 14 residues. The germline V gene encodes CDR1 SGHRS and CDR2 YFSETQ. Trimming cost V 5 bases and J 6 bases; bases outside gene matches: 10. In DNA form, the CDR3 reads TGCGCCAGCAGAAGCGGACAGGGAACGGGCGAGCAGTACTTC. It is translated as CASRSGQGTGEQYF.

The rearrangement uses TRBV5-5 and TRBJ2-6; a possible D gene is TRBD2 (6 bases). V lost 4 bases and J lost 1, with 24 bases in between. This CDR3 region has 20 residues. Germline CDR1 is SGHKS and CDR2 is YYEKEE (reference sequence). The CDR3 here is CASSTMGTRGIWSGANVLTF. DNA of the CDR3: TGTGCCAGCAGCACAATGGGGACCCGGGGGATTTGGTCTGGGGCCAACGTCCTGACTTTC.

The CDR3 sequence: CASSQDQNLQGRNSYEQYV. CDR3 nucleotide sequence: TGCGCCAGCAGCCAAGACCAAAATTTACAGGGGCGAAACTCCTACGAGCAGTACGTC. The chain uses TRBV4-1 and TRBJ2-7; 7 bases are shared with TRBD1. Trimming cost V 0 bases and J 0 bases; bases outside gene matches: 14. Germline lookup yields CDR1 MGHRA and CDR2 YSYEKL. This CDR3 is built from 19 residues.

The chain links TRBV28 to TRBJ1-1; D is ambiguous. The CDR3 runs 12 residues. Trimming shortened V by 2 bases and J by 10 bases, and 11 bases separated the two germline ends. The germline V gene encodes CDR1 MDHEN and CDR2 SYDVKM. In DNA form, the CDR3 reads TGTGCCAGCAGTTTAACCGTGGTTGGAGCTTTCTTT. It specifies CASSLTVVGAFF. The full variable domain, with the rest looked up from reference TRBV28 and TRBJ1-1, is DVKVTQSSRYLVKRTGEKVFLECVQDMDHENMFWYRQDPGLGLRLIYFSYDVKMKEKGDIPEGYSVSREKKERFSLILESASTNQTSMYLCASSLTVVGAFFGQGTRLTVV.

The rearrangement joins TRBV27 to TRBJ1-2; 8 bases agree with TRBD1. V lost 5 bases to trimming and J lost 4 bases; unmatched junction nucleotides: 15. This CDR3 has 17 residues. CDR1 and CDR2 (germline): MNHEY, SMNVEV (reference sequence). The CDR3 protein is CASSPTTDRVGLYGYTF. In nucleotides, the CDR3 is TGTGCCAGCAGTCCGACTACGGACAGGGTAGGGCTCTATGGCTACACCTTC.